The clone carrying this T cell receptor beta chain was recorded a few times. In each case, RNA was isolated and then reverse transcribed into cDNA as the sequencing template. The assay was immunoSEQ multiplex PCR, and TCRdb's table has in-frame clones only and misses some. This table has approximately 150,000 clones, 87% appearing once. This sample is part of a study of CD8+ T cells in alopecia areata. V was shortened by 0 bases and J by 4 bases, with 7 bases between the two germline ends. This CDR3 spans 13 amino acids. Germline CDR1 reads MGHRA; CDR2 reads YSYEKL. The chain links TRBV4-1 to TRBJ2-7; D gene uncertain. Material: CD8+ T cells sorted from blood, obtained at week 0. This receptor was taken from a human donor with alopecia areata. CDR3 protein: CASSQDFIYEQYF. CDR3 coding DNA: TGCGCCAGCAGCCAAGATTTCATTTACGAGCAGTACTTC.